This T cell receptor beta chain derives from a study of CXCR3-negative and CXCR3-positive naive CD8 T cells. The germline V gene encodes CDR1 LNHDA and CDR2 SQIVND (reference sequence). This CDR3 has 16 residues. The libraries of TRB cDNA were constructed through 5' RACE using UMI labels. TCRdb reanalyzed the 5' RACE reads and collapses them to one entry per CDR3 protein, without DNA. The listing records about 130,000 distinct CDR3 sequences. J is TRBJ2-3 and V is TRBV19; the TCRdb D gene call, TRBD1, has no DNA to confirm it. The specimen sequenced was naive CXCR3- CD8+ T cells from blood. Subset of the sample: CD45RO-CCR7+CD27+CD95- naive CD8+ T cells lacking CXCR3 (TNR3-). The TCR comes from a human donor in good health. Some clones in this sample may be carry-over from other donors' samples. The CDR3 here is CASSPPDTRRTDTQYF.